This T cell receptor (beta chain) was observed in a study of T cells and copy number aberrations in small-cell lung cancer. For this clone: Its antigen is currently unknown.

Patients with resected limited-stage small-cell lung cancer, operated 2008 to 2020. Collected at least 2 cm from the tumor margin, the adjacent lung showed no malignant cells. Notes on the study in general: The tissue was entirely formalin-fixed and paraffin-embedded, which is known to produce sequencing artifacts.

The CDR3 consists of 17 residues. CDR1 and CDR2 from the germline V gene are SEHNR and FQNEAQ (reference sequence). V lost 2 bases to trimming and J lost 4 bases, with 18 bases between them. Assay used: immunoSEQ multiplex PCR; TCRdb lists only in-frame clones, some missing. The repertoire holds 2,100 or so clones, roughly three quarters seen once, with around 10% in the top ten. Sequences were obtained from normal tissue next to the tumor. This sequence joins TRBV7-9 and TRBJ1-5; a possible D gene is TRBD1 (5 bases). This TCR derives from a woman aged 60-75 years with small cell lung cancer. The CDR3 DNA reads TGTGCCAGCAGCTTACAGGGATCTGAAGTTTCTAATCAGCCCCAGCATTTT. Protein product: CASSLQGSEVSNQPQHF.